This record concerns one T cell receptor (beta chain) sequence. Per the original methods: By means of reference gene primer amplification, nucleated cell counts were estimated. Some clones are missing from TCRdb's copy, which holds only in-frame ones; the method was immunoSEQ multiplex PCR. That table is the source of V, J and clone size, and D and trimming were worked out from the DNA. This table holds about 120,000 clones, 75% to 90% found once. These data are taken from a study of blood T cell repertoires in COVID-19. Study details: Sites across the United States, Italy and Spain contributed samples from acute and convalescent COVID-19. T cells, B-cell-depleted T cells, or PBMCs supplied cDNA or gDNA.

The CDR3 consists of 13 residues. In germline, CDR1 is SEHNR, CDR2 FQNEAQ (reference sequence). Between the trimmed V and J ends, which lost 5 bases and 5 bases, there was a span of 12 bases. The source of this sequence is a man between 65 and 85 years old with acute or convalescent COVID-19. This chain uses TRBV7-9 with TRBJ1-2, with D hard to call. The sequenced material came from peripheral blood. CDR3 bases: TGTGCCAGCAGCCCTGGTAGCCCGTATGGCTACACCTTC. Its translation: CASSPGSPYGYTF.